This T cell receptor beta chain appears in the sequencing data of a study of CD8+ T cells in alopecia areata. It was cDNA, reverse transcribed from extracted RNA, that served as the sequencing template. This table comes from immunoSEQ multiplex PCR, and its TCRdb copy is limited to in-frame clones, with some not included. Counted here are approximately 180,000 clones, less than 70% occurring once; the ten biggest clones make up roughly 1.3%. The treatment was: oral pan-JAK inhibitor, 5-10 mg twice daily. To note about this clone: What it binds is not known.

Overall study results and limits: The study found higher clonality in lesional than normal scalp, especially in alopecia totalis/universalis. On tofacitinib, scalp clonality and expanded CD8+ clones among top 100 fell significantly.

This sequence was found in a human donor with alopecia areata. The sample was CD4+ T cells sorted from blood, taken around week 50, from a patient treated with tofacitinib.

For the CDR3, the DNA is TGTGCCAGCAGCGCACAACCACAGAACACTGAAGCTTTCTTT. This encodes CASSAQPQNTEAFF. The chain couples TRBV14 to TRBJ1-1; D is undetermined. The CDR3 has 14 residues. Trimming took off 5 bases at V and 1 base at J, with 11 bases between the two ends. Germline-derived CDR1 and CDR2 are SGHDN and FVKESK.